Each of the 11 T cell receptor beta chains below was sequenced from the same sample in a study of T cell responses to AZD1222 COVID-19 vaccine. Clones were sequenced by immunoSEQ multiplex PCR, and TCRdb holds only the in-frame ones, with some missing. The repertoire has 90,000 or so clones, approximately 91% of them found once; the top ten carry 5% to 6%. This specimen was peripheral blood, taken 28 days after the second AZD1222 dose. The source is an adult who received the AZD1222 COVID-19 vaccine.

The chain couples TRBV12-2 to TRBJ2-1. TRBV12-2 is a pseudogene locus. This CDR3 has 16 residues. Written as DNA, the CDR3 is TGTGCAAGTCGCCCCAGGGACCCGAGCTCCTACAATGAGCAGTTCTTC. It specifies CASRPRDPSSYNEQFF.

The chain has TRBV4-2 and TRBJ2-2; 11 bases line up with TRBD2. The CDR3 loop spans 15 amino acids. V lost 1 base and J lost 5; bases outside the gene matches: 0. Germline lookup yields CDR1 LGHNA and CDR2 YNFKEQ. CDR3 coding DNA: TGTGCCAGCAGCCAAGGACTAGCGGGGACCGGGGAGCTGTTTTTT. Encoded protein: CASSQGLAGTGELFF.

The chain is built from TRBV30 and TRBJ2-3; D is possibly TRBD1 (5 bases). V was pared by 3 bases and J by 6 bases, with 19 bases between. CDR3 length: 15 residues. Per the germline V gene, CDR1 is GTSNPN and CDR2 is SVGIG (reference sequence). The CDR3 region is CAWSPGFKGSDTQYF. In nucleotides, the CDR3 is TGTGCCTGGAGCCCCGGCTTCAAGGGGTCCGATACGCAGTATTTT.

Here the CDR3 reads CASSQDWASGGRTDTQYF. The CDR3 DNA reads TGTGCCAGCAGCCAAGATTGGGCTAGCGGGGGCAGAACAGATACGCAGTATTTT. The chain recombines TRBV4-2 with TRBJ2-3, with TRBD2 matching over 10 bases. The CDR3 has 18 residues. Germline CDR1 LGHNA, CDR2 YNFKEQ. The J segment lost 3 bases and the V segment lost 0 bases, leaving 9 bases of the junction unmatched.

CDR3 amino acids: CASSIDLGIKDQPQHF. In DNA, the CDR3 is TGTGCCAGTAGTATAGATCTAGGCATCAAGGATCAGCCCCAGCATTTT. The V and J genes are TRBV19 and TRBJ1-5, with no clear D. Germline V gene sequence: CDR1 LNHDA, CDR2 SQIVND (reference sequence). CDR3 size: 16 residues. V lost 0 bases and J 5 bases, leaving 14 bases between the germline ends.

The rearrangement joins TRBV20-1 to TRBJ1-2; weak D call: TRBD1 (5 bases). Germline V gene data show CDR1 as DFQATT and CDR2 as SNEGSKA (reference sequence). The CDR3 length is 12 residues. V lost 3 bases and J lost 8, with 13 bases in between. The CDR3 here is CSASSRAEGYTF. CDR3 in DNA: TGCAGTGCTAGTTCCAGGGCGGAGGGCTACACCTTC.

The V call is TRBV5-1, the J call TRBJ1-2, with 8 nucleotides matching TRBD1. The length of the CDR3 is 15 residues. J lost 4 bases, V lost 4 bases, and 9 bases had no gene match. CDR1 and CDR2 from the germline V gene are SGHRS and YFSETQ. In DNA form, the CDR3 reads TGCGCCAGCAGCACCGGGACAGGACGCTTCTATGGCTACACCTTC. It encodes CASSTGTGRFYGYTF.

This clone was picked up a small number of times. The rearrangement joins TRBV6-4 to TRBJ2-1; D not certain. CDR3 size: 13 residues. Germline lookup yields CDR1 MRHNA and CDR2 SNTAGT. The ends were cut back, 2 bases at V and 5 bases at J, with 7 bases in the middle. DNA of the CDR3: TGTGCCAGCAGTGACCAGCCCCACAATGAGCAGTTCTTC. Encoded protein: CASSDQPHNEQFF.

The chain carries TRBV3-1 (or the pseudogene TRBV3-2) and TRBJ2-4; 7 positions match TRBD2. CDR1 is LGHDT, CDR2 YNNKEL, per germline (reference sequence). The CDR3 has 14 amino acids. J lost 9 bases, V lost 4 bases, and 9 bases had no gene match. The CDR3 coding sequence is TGTGCCAGCAGCCCCGGGCGGGGGAGAGGCATTCAGTACTTC. It codes for CASSPGRGRGIQYF.

This clone is a singleton in its sample. The chain has TRBV19 and TRBJ1-2; perhaps TRBD1 as D (5 bases). CDR3 length: 14 residues. V lost 3 bases, J lost 6 bases, and 14 bases lay in between. Germline values: CDR1 LNHDA, CDR2 SQIVND (reference sequence). This CDR3 is CASSIRGGLDGYTF. The DNA of the CDR3 is TGTGCCAGTAGTATCCGCGGGGGTTTAGATGGCTACACCTTC.

The chain joins TRBV7-3 to TRBJ2-3; 8 bases are shared with TRBD1. The CDR3 is 14 amino acids. CDR1 and CDR2 (germline): SGHTA, FQGTGA. The V gene end was trimmed by 8 bases and the J gene end by 4 bases; junction bases not matched to a gene: 8. In DNA, the CDR3 is TGTGCCAGCTCCGGGACAGGAGGCGCAGATACGCAGTATTTT. Protein: CASSGTGGADTQYF.